A selection of T cell receptor beta chains follows, all from one sample in a study of T cell changes during pregnancy in multiple sclerosis. Repertoires were generated with immunoSEQ multiplex PCR, while TCRdb's copy carries only in-frame clones and drops some. The sample has 35,000 to 50,000 clones; approximately 90% are singletons. Source: CD4+ T cells from peripheral blood mononuclear cells, taken after pregnancy. Source of these receptors: a female donor with multiple sclerosis, enrolled in a pregnancy study. The CDR3 runs from the conserved cysteine through the conserved F or W. A D gene is named only where the DNA matches it firmly. The size of a clone is reported for some rows only, either as once, few or many, or as a class for expanded clones.

>TRBV7-3|TRBD2|NA|15
CASSQRLAFPNEQFF
>TRBV5-5|TRBD1|NA|16
CASSSRDRISGNTIYF
>TRBV7-9|NA|NA|14
CASSSGDRFRPQHF
>TRBV5-1|NA|NA|16
CASSLYSTGINYEQYF
>TRBV6-5|TRBD2|NA|15
CASSYSGGRRHEQFF
>TRBV5-4|TRBD1|once|14
CASSGGQGPYGYTF
>TRBV25-1|TRBD1|once|18
CASSESRIGTGIAYEQYF
>TRBV10-3|TRBD1|NA|13
CAISSGQGGTQYF
>TRBV5-1|TRBD2|NA|15
CASSLAGGDTGELFF
>TRBV6-1|NA|NA|15
CASSEIRGARGTQYF
>TRBV6-5|TRBD1|NA|14
CASSYGQGGYEQYF
>TRBV28|NA|NA|12
CASSLADTGYTF
>TRBV28|NA|NA|15
CATQGGGSTNEKLFF
>TRBV6-6|NA|NA|16
CASSYSGREYGNEQFF
>TRBV6-6|TRBD2|NA|14
CASSRLAGTYEQYF
>TRBV5-4|NA|once|16
CASSLGARGPVGEAFF
>TRBV30|NA|NA|15
CAWSGDNHSGNTIYF
>TRBV11-1|NA|NA|14
CASSPTGFGGGYTF
>TRBV10-1|TRBD2|NA|15
CASSDLAGSSYEQYF
>TRBV5-1|TRBD1|NA|13
CASSRWTGEKLFF
>TRBV10-3|TRBD1|NA|13
CAIAGQGSYEQYF
>TRBV10-1|NA|NA|16
CASSESLGQRKEKLFF
>TRBV5-1|TRBD1|NA|17
CASSWGSGTGVTDTQYF
>TRBV19|TRBD1|few|15
CASRRQGLPNTEAFF
>TRBV4-1|NA|NA|14
CASSQREVNTEAFF
>TRBV7-9|TRBD1|once|16
CASSLMGTANTGELFF
>TRBV18|NA|NA|15
CASSPFSATNEKLFF
>TRBV7-3|NA|once|17
CASSLRGSYGGTDTQYF
>TRBV19|NA|NA|14
CASSIESGSGGYTF
>TRBV2|TRBD2|NA|14
CASKGSGSGETQYF
>TRBV10-2|NA|NA|14
CASRGHRERYGYTF
>TRBV2|TRBD2|NA|15
CASSATSGRNYEQYF
>TRBV11-3|NA|once|15
CASSLLPAGVNEQFF
>TRBV5-1|TRBD1|NA|13
CASSSDRAETQYF
>TRBV4-1|TRBD2|NA|14
CASSRSGSGETQYF
>TRBV10-2|TRBD1|NA|16
CASSEPGTVLVYGYTF
>TRBV25-1|NA|NA|15
CASSASGVSGDIQYF
>TRBV5-4|NA|NA|15
CASSLGGSGNQPQHF
>TRBV28|NA|once|16
CASSPKGPNAANVLTF
>TRBV5-1|TRBD2|NA|16
CASSLGTSELGYEQYF
>TRBV5-4|TRBD1|NA|13
CASTYRGADTQYF
>TRBV6-5|NA|NA|13
CASSLQGDYGYTF
>TRBV6-5|NA|NA|15
CASSYSGGTTGELFF
>TRBV4-2|NA|NA|15
CASSRGDDWQETQYF
>TRBV9|TRBD2|NA|16
CASSALGAGATDTQYF
>TRBV5-1|TRBD1|NA|16
CASSLDGTGLTGELFF
>TRBV2|NA|once|12
CASSKVAGEAFF
>TRBV5-1|TRBD2|NA|16
CASSYSRSGRAGEQFF